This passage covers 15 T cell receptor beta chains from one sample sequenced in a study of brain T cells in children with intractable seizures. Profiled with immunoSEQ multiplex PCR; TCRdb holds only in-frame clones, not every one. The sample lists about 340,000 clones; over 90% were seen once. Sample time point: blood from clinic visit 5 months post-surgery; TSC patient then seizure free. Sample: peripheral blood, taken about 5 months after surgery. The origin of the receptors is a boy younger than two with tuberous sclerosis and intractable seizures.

Written as DNA, the CDR3 is TGTGCCAGCAGTTACGGGGGAAACATTCAGTACTTC. Protein sequence: CASSYGGNIQYF. This rearrangement joins TRBV6-2 or TRBV6-3 to TRBJ2-4; the D call may be TRBD1 or TRBD2 (5 bases each). The V gene's germline CDR1 is MNHEY and CDR2 SVGEGT. This CDR3 has 12 amino acids. Trimming removed 2 bases from V and 6 bases from J, with 5 bases in between.

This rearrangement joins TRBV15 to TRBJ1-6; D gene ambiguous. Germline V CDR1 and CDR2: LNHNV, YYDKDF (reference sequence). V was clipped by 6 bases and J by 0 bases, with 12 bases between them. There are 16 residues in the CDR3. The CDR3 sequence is CATRRSSSSYNSPLHF. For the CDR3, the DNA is TGTGCCACCAGGCGTTCGTCGAGCTCCTATAATTCACCCCTCCACTTT.

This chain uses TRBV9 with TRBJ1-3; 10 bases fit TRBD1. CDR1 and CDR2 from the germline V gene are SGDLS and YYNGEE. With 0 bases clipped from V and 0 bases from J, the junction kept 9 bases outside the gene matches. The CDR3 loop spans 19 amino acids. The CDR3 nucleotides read TGTGCCAGCAGCGTAGTCGAAGGGACAGGGGCCAGCTCTGGAAACACCATATATTTT. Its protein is CASSVVEGTGASSGNTIYF.

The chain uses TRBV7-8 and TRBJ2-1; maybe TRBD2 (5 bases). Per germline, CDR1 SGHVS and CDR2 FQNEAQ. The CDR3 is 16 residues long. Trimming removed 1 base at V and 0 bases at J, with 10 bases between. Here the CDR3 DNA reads TGTGCCAGCAGCTTAGGCACGGGGAGCTCCTACAATGAGCAGTTCTTC. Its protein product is CASSLGTGSSYNEQFF.

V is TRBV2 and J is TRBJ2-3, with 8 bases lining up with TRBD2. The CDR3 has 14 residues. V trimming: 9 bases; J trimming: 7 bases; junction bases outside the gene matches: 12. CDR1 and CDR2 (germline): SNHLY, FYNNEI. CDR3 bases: TGTGCCAGATTCGGACTAGCAGGAGTTAATACGCAGTATTTT. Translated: CARFGLAGVNTQYF.

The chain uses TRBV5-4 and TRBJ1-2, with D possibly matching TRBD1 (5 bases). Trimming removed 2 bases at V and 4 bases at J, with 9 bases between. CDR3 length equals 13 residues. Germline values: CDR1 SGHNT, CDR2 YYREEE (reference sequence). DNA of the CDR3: TGTGCCAGCAGCTTTCGGGGGGTCTATGGCTACACCTTC. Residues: CASSFRGVYGYTF.

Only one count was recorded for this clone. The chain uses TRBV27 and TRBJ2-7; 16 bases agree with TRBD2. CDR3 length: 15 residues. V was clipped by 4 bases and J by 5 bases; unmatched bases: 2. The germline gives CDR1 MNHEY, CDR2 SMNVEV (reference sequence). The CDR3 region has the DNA TGTGCCAGCAGTTCGGGACTAGCGGGAGGGAACGAGCAGTACTTC. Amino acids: CASSSGLAGGNEQYF.

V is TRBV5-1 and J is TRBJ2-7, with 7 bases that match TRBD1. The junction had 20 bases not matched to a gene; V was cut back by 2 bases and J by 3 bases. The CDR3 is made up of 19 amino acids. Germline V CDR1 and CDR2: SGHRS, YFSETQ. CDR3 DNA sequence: TGCGCCAGCAGCTTTGGGACAGCCGGCTCCCTTGCCCCTCTCTACGAGCAGTACTTC. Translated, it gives CASSFGTAGSLAPLYEQYF.

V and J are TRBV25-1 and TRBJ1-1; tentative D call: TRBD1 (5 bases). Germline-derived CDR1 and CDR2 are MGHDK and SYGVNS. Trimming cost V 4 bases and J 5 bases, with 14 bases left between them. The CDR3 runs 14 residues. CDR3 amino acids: CASSGREGGTEAFF. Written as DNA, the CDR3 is TGTGCCAGCAGTGGCAGGGAGGGAGGTACTGAAGCTTTCTTT. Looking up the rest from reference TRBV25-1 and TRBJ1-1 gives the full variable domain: EADIYQTPRYLVIGTGKKITLECSQTMGHDKMYWYQQDPGMELHLIHYSYGVNSTEKGDLSSESTVSRIRTEHFPLTLESARPSHTSQYLCASSGREGGTEAFFGQGTRLTVV.

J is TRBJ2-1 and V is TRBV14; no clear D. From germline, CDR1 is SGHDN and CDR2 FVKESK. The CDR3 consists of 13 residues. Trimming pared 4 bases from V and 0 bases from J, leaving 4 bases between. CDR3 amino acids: CASSPSSYNEQFF. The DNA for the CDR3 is TGTGCCAGCAGCCCGAGCTCCTACAATGAGCAGTTCTTC.

The chain's CDR3 is CASRDDSYEQYF. The CDR3 region has the DNA TGTGCCAGCCGGGACGACTCCTACGAGCAGTACTTC. J is TRBJ2-7 and V is TRBV11-3; either TRBD1 or TRBD2 may fit D (5 bases each). V was cut by 8 bases and J by 0 bases, with 8 bases left in between. Germline CDR1 SGHNT, CDR2 YENEEA. This CDR3 has 12 amino acids. The full variable domain, in which reference TRBV11-3 and TRBJ2-7 provide the parts outside the CDR3, is EAGVVQSPRYKIIEKKQPVAFWCNPISGHNTLYWYLQNLGQGPELLIRYENEEAVDDSQLPKDRFSAERLKGVDSTLKIQPAELGDSAVYLCASRDDSYEQYFGPGTRLTVT.

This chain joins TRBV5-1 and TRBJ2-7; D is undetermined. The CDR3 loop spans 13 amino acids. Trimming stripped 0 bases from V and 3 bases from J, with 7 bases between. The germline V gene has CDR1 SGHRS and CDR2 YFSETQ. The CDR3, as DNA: TGCGCCAGCAGCTTGGAGGCGATCTACGAGCAGTACTTC. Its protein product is CASSLEAIYEQYF.

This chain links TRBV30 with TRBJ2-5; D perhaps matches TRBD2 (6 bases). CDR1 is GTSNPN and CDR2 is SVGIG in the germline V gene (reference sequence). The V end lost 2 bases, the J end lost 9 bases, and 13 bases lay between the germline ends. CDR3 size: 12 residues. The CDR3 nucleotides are TGTGCCTGGAGTTACCCCCCGGGGGCCCAGTACTTC. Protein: CAWSYPPGAQYF. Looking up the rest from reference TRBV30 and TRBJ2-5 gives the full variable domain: SQTIHQWPATLVQPVGSPLSLECTVEGTSNPNLYWYRQAAGRGLQLLFYSVGIGQISSEVPQNLSASRPQDRQFILSSKKLLLSDSGFYLCAWSYPPGAQYFGPGTRLLVL.

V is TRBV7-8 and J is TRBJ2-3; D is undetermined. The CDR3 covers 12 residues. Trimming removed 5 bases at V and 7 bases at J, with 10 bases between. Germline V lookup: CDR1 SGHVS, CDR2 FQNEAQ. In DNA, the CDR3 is TGTGCCAGCAGCCGGGCTAGATATACGCAGTATTTT. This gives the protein CASSRARYTQYF.

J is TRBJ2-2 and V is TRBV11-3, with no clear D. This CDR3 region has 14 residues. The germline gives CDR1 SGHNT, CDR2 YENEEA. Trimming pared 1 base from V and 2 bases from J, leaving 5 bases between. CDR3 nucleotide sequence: TGTGCCAGCAGCTTAGGCAGTAACACCGGGGAGCTGTTTTTT. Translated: CASSLGSNTGELFF.